A single sample gave rise to the 13 T cell receptor beta chains below, sequenced in a study of long-term antiretroviral therapy in people with HIV. The run of the v3.0 immunoSEQ assay was at survey level. Assay used: immunoSEQ multiplex PCR; TCRdb lists only in-frame clones, some missing. The sample consists of almost 20,000 clones, around nine tenths of them appearing once. The material sequenced was unsorted PBMCs, taken about 4.5 years before starting antiretroviral therapy. The origin of the receptors is a woman in her twenties or thirties with HIV.

The chain recombines TRBV7-9 with TRBJ1-1; no firm D call. Germline V gene lookup returns CDR1 SEHNR and CDR2 FQNEAQ (reference sequence). The CDR3 has 15 amino acids. Trimming stripped 5 bases from V and 4 bases from J, with 17 bases between. The CDR3 sequence is CASSDQNPGLTEAFF. The CDR3 coding sequence is TGTGCCAGCAGCGACCAGAACCCAGGTCTCACTGAAGCTTTCTTT.

The chain links TRBV6-6 to TRBJ2-7; 9 nucleotides match TRBD2. There are 15 residues in the CDR3. After removal of 2 bases from V and 5 bases from J, the junction contained 7 bases not matched to a gene. Germline CDR1 reads MNHNY; CDR2 reads SVGAGI (reference sequence). For the CDR3, the DNA is TGTGCCAGCAGTTACCGAGCGGGGGGAGGTCACGAGCAGTACTTC. It encodes CASSYRAGGGHEQYF.

The V call is TRBV7-2, the J call TRBJ1-4; 7 nucleotides line up with TRBD1. V shed 1 base and J 7 bases; nucleotides not matched to a gene: 6. CDR1 SGHTA and CDR2 FQGNSA come from the germline V gene. The CDR3 spans 15 residues. The DNA for the CDR3 is TGTGCCAGCAGCTTAGGGAGGGGGCGGAGTGAAAAACTGTTTTTT. Protein: CASSLGRGRSEKLFF.

The chain carries TRBV7-2 and TRBJ1-6; D possibly corresponds to TRBD1 (6 bases). Germline CDR1 SGHTA, CDR2 FQGNSA. The CDR3 is 17 amino acids. Trimming removed 1 base from V and 1 base from J, with 11 bases in between. The CDR3 loop is CASSLEQGSSYNSPLHF. The CDR3 DNA reads TGTGCCAGCAGCTTAGAACAGGGCAGTTCCTATAATTCACCCCTCCACTTT. The full variable domain, completed using reference TRBV7-2 and TRBJ1-6, is GAGVSQSPSNKVTEKGKDVELRCDPISGHTALYWYRQSLGQGLEFLIYFQGNSAPDKSGLPSDRFSAERTGGSVSTLTIQRTQQEDSAVYLCASSLEQGSSYNSPLHFGNGTRLTVT.

This chain uses TRBV5-8 with TRBJ1-1, with 11 bases lining up with TRBD1. With 0 bases clipped from V and 3 bases from J, the junction kept 7 bases outside the gene matches. Germline-derived CDR1 and CDR2 are SGHTS and YDEGEE. This CDR3 contains 17 residues. The CDR3 region is CASSLGTGGSTDTEAFF. As DNA, the CDR3 is TGTGCCAGCAGCTTGGGGACAGGGGGCAGTACGGACACTGAAGCTTTCTTT.

V usage is TRBV18 and J usage is TRBJ1-1, with 7 bases lining up with TRBD1. This CDR3 spans 14 amino acids. Germline V gene sequence: CDR1 KGHSH, CDR2 LQKENI. Losses at the gene ends were 2 bases for V and 4 bases for J; bases not matched to a gene: 4. The CDR3 nucleotides read TGTGCCAGCTCACCAAGGGAGGGGGCCACTGAAGCTTTCTTT. Translated: CASSPREGATEAFF.

This chain uses TRBV30 with TRBJ2-1; D not resolved. The CDR3 has 14 residues. The germline gives CDR1 GTSNPN, CDR2 SVGIG (reference sequence). The CDR3 nucleotides read TGTGCTCGGTCCGGAGCAAGCTCCTACAATGAGCAGTTCTTC. Residues: CARSGASSYNEQFF.

The V call is TRBV11-3, the J call TRBJ1-2; D uncertain. Between the trimmed V and J ends, which lost 5 bases and 4 bases, there was a span of 8 bases. The CDR3 loop spans 12 amino acids. From germline, CDR1 is SGHNT and CDR2 YENEEA. CDR3 sequence (DNA): TGTGCCAGCAGCCGAAGCGGCTATGGCTACACCTTC. Its protein is CASSRSGYGYTF. Combining the CDR3 with reference TRBV11-3 and TRBJ1-2 gives the whole variable domain EAGVVQSPRYKIIEKKQPVAFWCNPISGHNTLYWYLQNLGQGPELLIRYENEEAVDDSQLPKDRFSAERLKGVDSTLKIQPAELGDSAVYLCASSRSGYGYTFGSGTRLTVV.

This chain links TRBV6-1 with TRBJ2-3, with D hard to call. The germline V gene encodes CDR1 MNHNS and CDR2 SASEGT. The CDR3 is 14 residues long. Trimming cost V 7 bases and J 2 bases, with 13 bases left between them. As DNA, the CDR3 is TGTGCCAGCAAGGTTGGGTCCACCACAGATACGCAGTATTTT. It specifies CASKVGSTTDTQYF.

V is TRBV5-5 and J is TRBJ1-2; D not certain. This CDR3 contains 14 residues. Germline V gene data show CDR1 as SGHKS and CDR2 as YYEKEE (reference sequence). Trimming took 0 bases from V and 7 from J, leaving 13 bases between them. The CDR3 here is CASSLGGILAGYTF. In DNA form, the CDR3 reads TGTGCCAGCAGCTTGGGAGGGATTCTGGCTGGCTACACCTTC.

V usage is TRBV29-1 and J usage is TRBJ1-1; 7 positions match TRBD1. V lost 5 bases, J lost 10 bases, and 16 bases stayed unmatched. Germline V gene lookup returns CDR1 SQVTM and CDR2 ANQGSEA. This CDR3 contains 14 residues. The CDR3 sequence: CSVKTPEDRVLAFF. The CDR3 nucleotides read TGCAGCGTTAAAACCCCGGAAGACAGGGTGTTAGCTTTCTTT. Full variable domain (outside the CDR3, taken from reference TRBV29-1 and TRBJ1-1): SAVISQKPSRDICQRGTSLTIQCQVDSQVTMMFWYRQQPGQSLTLIATANQGSEATYESGFVIDKFPISRPNLTFSTLTVSNMSPEDSSIYLCSVKTPEDRVLAFFGQGTRLTVV.

This clone has just a few counts. The chain uses TRBV28 and TRBJ1-6; 10 nucleotides agree with TRBD1. The CDR3 consists of 15 residues. Unmatched junction bases numbered 6, after V lost 5 bases and J lost 8 bases. Germline-derived CDR1 and CDR2 are MDHEN and SYDVKM. DNA of the CDR3: TGTGCCAGCAGTATTTCCGGGACAGGGGATTCACCCCTCCACTTT. Its protein is CASSISGTGDSPLHF.

This sequence joins TRBV2 and TRBJ1-6; D remains unclear. There are 13 residues in the CDR3. V was cut by 11 bases and J by 7 bases, with 15 bases left in between. The germline V gene has CDR1 SNHLY and CDR2 FYNNEI. The chain's CDR3 is CAFAGGGNSPLHF. In nucleotides, the CDR3 is TGTGCCTTTGCTGGTGGTGGGAATTCACCCCTCCACTTT.